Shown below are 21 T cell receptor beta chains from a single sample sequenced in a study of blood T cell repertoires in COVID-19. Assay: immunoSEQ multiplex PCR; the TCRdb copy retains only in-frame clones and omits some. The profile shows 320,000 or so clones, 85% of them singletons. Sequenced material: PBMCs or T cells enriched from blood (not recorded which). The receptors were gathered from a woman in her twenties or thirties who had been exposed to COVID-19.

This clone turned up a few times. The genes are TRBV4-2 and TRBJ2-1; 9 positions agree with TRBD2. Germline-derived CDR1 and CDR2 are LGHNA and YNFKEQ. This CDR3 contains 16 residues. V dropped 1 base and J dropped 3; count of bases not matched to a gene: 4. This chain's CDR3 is CASSQGSSGVYNEQFF. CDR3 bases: TGTGCCAGCAGCCAAGGGTCTAGCGGGGTCTACAATGAGCAGTTCTTC.

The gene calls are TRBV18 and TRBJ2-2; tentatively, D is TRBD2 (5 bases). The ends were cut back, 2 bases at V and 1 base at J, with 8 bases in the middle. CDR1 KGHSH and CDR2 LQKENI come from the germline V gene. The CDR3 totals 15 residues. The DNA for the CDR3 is TGTGCCAGCTCACCAGGGAGACAGAACACCGGGGAGCTGTTTTTT. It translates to CASSPGRQNTGELFF.

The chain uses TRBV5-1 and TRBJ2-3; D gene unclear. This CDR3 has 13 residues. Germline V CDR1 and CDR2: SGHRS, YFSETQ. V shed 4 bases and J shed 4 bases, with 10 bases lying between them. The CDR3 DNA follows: TGCGCCAGCAGCCTATGGTCGGCAGATACGCAGTATTTT. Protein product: CASSLWSADTQYF.

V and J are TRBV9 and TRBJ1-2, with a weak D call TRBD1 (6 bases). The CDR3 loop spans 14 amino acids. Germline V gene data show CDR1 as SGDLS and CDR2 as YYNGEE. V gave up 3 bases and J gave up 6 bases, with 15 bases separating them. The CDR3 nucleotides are TGTGCCAGCAGCGCCGGCAGGGGTGGGGATGGCTACACCTTC. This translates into CASSAGRGGDGYTF.

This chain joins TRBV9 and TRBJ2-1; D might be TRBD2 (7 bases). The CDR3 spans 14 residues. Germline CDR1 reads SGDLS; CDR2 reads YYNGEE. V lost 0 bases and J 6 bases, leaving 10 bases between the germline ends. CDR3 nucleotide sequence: TGTGCCAGCAGCGTAGAGGGAGGGGGCAATGAGCAGTTCTTC. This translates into CASSVEGGGNEQFF.

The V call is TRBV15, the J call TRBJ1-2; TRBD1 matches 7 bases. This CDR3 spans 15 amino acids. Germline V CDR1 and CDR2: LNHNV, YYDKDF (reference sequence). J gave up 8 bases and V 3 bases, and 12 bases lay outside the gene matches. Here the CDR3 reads CATSSRGGTGLGYTF. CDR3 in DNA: TGTGCCACCAGCAGTCGAGGGGGCACTGGTCTAGGCTACACCTTC. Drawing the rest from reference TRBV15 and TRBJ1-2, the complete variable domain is DAMVIQNPRYQVTQFGKPVTLSCSQTLNHNVMYWYQQKSSQAPKLLFHYYDKDFNNEADTPDNFQSRRPNTSFCFLDIRSPGLGDTAMYLCATSSRGGTGLGYTFGSGTRLTVV.

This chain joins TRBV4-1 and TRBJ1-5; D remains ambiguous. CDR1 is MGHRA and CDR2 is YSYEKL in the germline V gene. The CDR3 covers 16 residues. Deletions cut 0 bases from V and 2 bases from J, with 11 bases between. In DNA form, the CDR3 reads TGCGCCAGCAGCCAAGAGTTGCGGAGTGGCAATCAGCCCCAGCATTTT. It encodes CASSQELRSGNQPQHF.

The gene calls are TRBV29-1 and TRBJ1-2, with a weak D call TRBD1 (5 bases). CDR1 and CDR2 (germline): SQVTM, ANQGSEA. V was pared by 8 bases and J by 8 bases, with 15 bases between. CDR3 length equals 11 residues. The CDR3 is CSIIGGIGYTF. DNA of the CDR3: TGCAGCATCATCGGGGGAATCGGCTACACCTTC.

This CDR3 is CASSALGGAGGLTEAFF. CDR3 DNA: TGTGCCAGCAGCGCCCTTGGAGGGGCTGGGGGTTTAACTGAAGCTTTCTTT. The V call is TRBV9, the J call TRBJ1-1; the D gene is possibly TRBD1 (5 bases). The germline V gene encodes CDR1 SGDLS and CDR2 YYNGEE. V was clipped by 3 bases and J by 5 bases, with 23 bases between them. The CDR3 has 17 residues.

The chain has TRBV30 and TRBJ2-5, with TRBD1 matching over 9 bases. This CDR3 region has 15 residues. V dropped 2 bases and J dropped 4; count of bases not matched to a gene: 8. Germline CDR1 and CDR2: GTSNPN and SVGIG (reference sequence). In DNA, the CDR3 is TGTGCCTGGAGTCCGGGACAGGGATATGGAGAGACCCAGTACTTC. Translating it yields CAWSPGQGYGETQYF.

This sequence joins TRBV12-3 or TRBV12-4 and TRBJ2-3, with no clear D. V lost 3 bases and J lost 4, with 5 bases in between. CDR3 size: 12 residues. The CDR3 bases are TGTGCCAGCAGTTTTCCGGCAGATACGCAGTATTTT. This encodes CASSFPADTQYF.

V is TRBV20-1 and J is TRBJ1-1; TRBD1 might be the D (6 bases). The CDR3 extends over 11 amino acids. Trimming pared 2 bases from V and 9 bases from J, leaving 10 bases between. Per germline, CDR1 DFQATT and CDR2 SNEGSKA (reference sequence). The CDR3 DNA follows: TGCAGTGCTAGAATGACAGGAAAAGCTTTCTTT. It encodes CSARMTGKAFF.

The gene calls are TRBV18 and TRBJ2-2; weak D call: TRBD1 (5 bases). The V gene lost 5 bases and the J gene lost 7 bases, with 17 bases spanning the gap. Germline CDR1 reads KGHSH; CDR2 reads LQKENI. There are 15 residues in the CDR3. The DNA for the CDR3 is TGTGCCAGCTCATCCAGGGATAGTAGTGGCGGGGAGCTGTTTTTT. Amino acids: CASSSRDSSGGELFF.

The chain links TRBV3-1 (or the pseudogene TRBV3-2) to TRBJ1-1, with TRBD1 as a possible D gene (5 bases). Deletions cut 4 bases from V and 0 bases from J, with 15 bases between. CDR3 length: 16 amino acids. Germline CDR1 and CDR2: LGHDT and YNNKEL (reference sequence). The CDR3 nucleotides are TGTGCCAGCAGCCCATCGTGGCGGGGGGTGAACACTGAAGCTTTCTTT. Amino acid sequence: CASSPSWRGVNTEAFF.

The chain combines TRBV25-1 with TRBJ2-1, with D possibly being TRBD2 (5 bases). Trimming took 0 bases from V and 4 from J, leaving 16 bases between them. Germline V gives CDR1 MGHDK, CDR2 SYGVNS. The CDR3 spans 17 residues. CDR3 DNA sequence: TGTGCCAGCAGTGAATATAAGGGAGCGGAAAAGTACAATGAGCAGTTCTTC. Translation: CASSEYKGAEKYNEQFF.

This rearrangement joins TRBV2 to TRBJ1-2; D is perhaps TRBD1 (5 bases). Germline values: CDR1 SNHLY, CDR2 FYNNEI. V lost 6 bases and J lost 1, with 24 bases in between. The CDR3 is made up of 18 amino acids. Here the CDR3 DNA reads TGTGCCAGCAGCCCAATTATCCTCGACAGTTCTCTTAACTATGGCTACACCTTC. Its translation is CASSPIILDSSLNYGYTF. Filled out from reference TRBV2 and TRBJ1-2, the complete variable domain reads EPEVTQTPSHQVTQMGQEVILRCVPISNHLYFYWYRQILGQKVEFLVSFYNNEISEKSEIFDDQFSVERPDGSNFTLKIRSTKLEDSAMYFCASSPIILDSSLNYGYTFGSGTRLTVV.

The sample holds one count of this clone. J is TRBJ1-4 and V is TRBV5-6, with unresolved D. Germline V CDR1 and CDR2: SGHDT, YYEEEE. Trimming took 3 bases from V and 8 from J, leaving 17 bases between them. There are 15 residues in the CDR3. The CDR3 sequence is CASSSGILSREKLFF. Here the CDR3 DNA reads TGTGCCAGCAGCTCCGGGATCCTCTCCAGGGAAAAACTGTTTTTT.

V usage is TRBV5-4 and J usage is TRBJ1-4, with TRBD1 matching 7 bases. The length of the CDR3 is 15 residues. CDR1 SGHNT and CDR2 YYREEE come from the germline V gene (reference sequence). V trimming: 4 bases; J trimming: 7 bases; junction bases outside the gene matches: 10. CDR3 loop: CASSRTGSLGEKLFF. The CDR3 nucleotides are TGTGCCAGCAGCCGGACAGGCTCCCTGGGTGAAAAACTGTTTTTT.

The CDR3 DNA reads TGTGCCAGCTCACGACCTATTGCGGGAGGGGCCTCCTACGAGCAGTACTTC. As protein: CASSRPIAGGASYEQYF. The chain links TRBV18 to TRBJ2-7; 9 bases match TRBD2. The CDR3 is 17 residues long. The ends lost 4 bases at V and 0 bases at J; junction bases unmatched: 10. CDR1 is KGHSH, CDR2 LQKENI, per germline.

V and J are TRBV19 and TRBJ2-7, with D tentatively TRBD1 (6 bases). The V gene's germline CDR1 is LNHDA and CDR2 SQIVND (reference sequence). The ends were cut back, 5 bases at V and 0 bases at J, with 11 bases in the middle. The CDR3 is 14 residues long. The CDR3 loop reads CASSPDRPSYEQYF. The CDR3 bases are TGTGCCAGTAGTCCAGACAGGCCCTCCTACGAGCAGTACTTC.

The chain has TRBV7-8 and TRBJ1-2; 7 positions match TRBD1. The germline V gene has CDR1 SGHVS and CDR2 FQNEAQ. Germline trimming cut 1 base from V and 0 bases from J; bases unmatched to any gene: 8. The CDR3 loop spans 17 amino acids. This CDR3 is CASSLGSGGRANYGYTF. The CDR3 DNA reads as TGTGCCAGCAGCTTAGGCTCAGGGGGTCGAGCTAACTATGGCTACACCTTC. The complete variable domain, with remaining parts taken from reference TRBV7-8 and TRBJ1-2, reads GAGVSQSPRYKVAKRGQDVALRCDPISGHVSLFWYQQALGQGPEFLTYFQNEAQLDKSGLPSDRFFAERPEGSVSTLKIQRTQQEDSAVYLCASSLGSGGRANYGYTFGSGTRLTVV.